One sample yielded the 24 T cell receptor beta chains listed below, sequenced in a study of response to subunit inactivated influenza vaccine (dated by TCRdb to between 2018 and 2020). Library construction relied on RT-PCR. The instrument was an Illumina HiSeq 2500. The public reads were run again by TCRdb, first through fastp at Q25 and then through MiXCR, and only productive beta chains were kept. Rows are unified per CDR3 protein, each entry keeping the most common DNA and genes. This sample comprises under 550,000 distinct CDR3 sequences, approximately 7.3% of them detected only once. Roughly 14% of the sample lies in the top ten. The sample in question was PBMCs from blood, obtained around 25 months after vaccination. The origin of the receptors is a man aged 50 to 69 who received an inactivated influenza vaccine. Donor details come from another sample of the same person, matched by shared clones.

This rearrangement joins TRBV5-3 to TRBJ2-7; 15 bases agree with TRBD2. TRBV5-3 is an ORF, with its function uncertain. This CDR3 has 19 residues. With 4 bases clipped from V and 3 bases from J, the junction kept 14 bases outside the gene matches. CDR3 coding DNA: TGTGCCAGAAGCCCGAGACTCGGACTAGCGGGAGGGCCCGGCTACGAGCAGTACTTC. Its translation: CARSPRLGLAGGPGYEQYF.

This clonotype was picked up a small number of times. V gene TRBV28 combines with J gene TRBJ2-7, with 9 bases matching TRBD1. Germline trimming cut 4 bases from V and 9 bases from J; bases unmatched to any gene: 16. The CDR3 is 16 residues long. CDR1 is MDHEN, CDR2 SYDVKM, per germline. The CDR3 region has the DNA TGTGCCAGCAGTTCCCTGGACAGGGGACCCTCTTTTAGGCAGTACTTC. This gives the protein CASSSLDRGPSFRQYF.

This clonotype was counted a few times. The chain has TRBV3-1 and TRBJ2-5; perhaps D is TRBD1 or TRBD2 (6 bases each). The V end was cut by 3 bases, the J end by 5 bases, with 13 bases between. Looked up from germline, CDR1 is LGHDT and CDR2 is YNNKEL (reference sequence). The CDR3 loop spans 14 amino acids. The CDR3 DNA reads TGTGCCAGCAGCCACCGGGGGCAGGTGGAGACCCAGTACTTC. Translation: CASSHRGQVETQYF.

This clonotype was seen once. This may come from a read error, since a much larger clone is one base off. V and J are TRBV5-1 and TRBJ2-3; 7 bases line up with TRBD1. Germline V CDR1 and CDR2: SGHRS, YFSETQ. V trimming: 7 bases; J trimming: 2 bases; junction bases outside the gene matches: 10. This CDR3 comprises 15 residues. The CDR3 loop reads CASRSRTGTTDTQYF. The DNA of the CDR3 is TGCGCCAGCCGCTCTCGGACAGGAACCACAGATACGCAGTATTTT.

This clonotype was detected many times. The chain links TRBV20-1 to TRBJ2-1; D is possibly TRBD2 (6 bases). The V end was cut by 5 bases, the J end by 7 bases, with 12 bases between. Germline CDR1 is DFQATT and CDR2 is SNEGSKA (reference sequence). The CDR3 has 12 residues. CDR3 sequence (DNA): TGCAGTGCTTTAGCGGACTTTAATGAGCAGTTCTTC. Translation: CSALADFNEQFF.

The chain links TRBV7-2 to TRBJ1-5, with TRBD1 matching 11 bases. With 2 bases clipped from V and 9 bases from J, the junction kept 9 bases outside the gene matches. The germline V gene has CDR1 SGHTA and CDR2 FQGNSA. The length of the CDR3 is 16 residues. The CDR3 reads CASSLTGQGARGPQHF. The CDR3 DNA reads TGTGCCAGCAGCTTAACAGGACAGGGGGCCAGGGGGCCCCAGCATTTT.

At least ten counts were recorded for this clonotype. The chain has TRBV5-1 and TRBJ2-1, with a tentative D call TRBD2 (6 bases). The germline V gene encodes CDR1 SGHRS and CDR2 YFSETQ. This CDR3 spans 14 amino acids. V was trimmed by 4 bases and J by 6 bases, leaving 14 bases between them. In DNA form, the CDR3 reads TGCGCCAGCAGCCGAGCGGGTCAAACCAATGAGCAGTTCTTC. It yields the protein CASSRAGQTNEQFF.

This clonotype has a handful of counts. The chain joins TRBV7-9 to TRBJ2-2, with 7 bases identical to TRBD1. CDR3 length: 15 residues. Germline CDR1 is SEHNR and CDR2 is FQNEAQ (reference sequence). Trimming at V came to 4 bases and at J to 0 bases, leaving 2 bases not matched to a gene. The CDR3 here is CASSWDRANTGELFF. The CDR3 nucleotides read TGTGCCAGCAGCTGGGACAGAGCGAACACCGGGGAGCTGTTTTTT.

Only a few counts were recorded for this clonotype. This chain links TRBV7-2 with TRBJ2-1; 11 positions agree with TRBD2. This CDR3 spans 15 amino acids. The junction had 5 bases not matched to a gene; V was cut back by 3 bases and J by 7 bases. Germline-derived CDR1 and CDR2 are SGHTA and FQGNSA. The CDR3, as DNA: TGTGCCAGCAGCTTGATAGCGGGGGGGCTTAATGAGCAGTTCTTC. Translated: CASSLIAGGLNEQFF.

This clonotype was seen many times. The chain combines TRBV5-1 with TRBJ1-5; 9 bases match TRBD1. The CDR3 runs 17 residues. With 6 bases clipped from V and 5 bases from J, the junction kept 15 bases outside the gene matches. Germline CDR1 and CDR2: SGHRS and YFSETQ. The CDR3: CASKYAPGQGQDQPQHF. The CDR3 DNA reads TGCGCCAGCAAATACGCGCCGGGACAGGGTCAAGATCAGCCCCAGCATTTT.

This clonotype came up a few times. This chain links TRBV20-1 with TRBJ2-5; a possible D gene is TRBD2 (5 bases). V lost 6 bases to trimming and J lost 2 bases, with 19 bases between them. Per germline, CDR1 DFQATT and CDR2 SNEGSKA (reference sequence). CDR3 size: 15 residues. The CDR3 region is CSAVEIEGSQETQYF. The CDR3 nucleotides read TGCAGTGCCGTAGAAATCGAGGGAAGTCAAGAGACCCAGTACTTC.

This clonotype has more than one count but fewer than ten. The rearrangement links TRBV18 to TRBJ1-4; TRBD1 is a possible D gene (6 bases). The V gene lost 3 bases and the J gene lost 3 bases, with 11 bases spanning the gap. Germline V gene sequence: CDR1 KGHSH, CDR2 LQKENI. The CDR3 is 15 amino acids. CDR3 coding DNA: TGTGCCAGCTCACCGACGGACAGACCTAATGAAAAACTGTTTTTT. It is translated as CASSPTDRPNEKLFF.

This chain connects TRBV2 to TRBJ2-5, with D perhaps matching TRBD2 (5 bases). The CDR3 totals 12 residues. V was trimmed by 6 bases and J by 5 bases, leaving 10 bases between them. Germline CDR1 SNHLY, CDR2 FYNNEI. The CDR3 reads CASRLLGETQYF. DNA of the CDR3: TGTGCCAGCAGGCTACTAGGGGAGACCCAGTACTTC.

This clonotype appeared a few times. This chain connects TRBV11-2 to TRBJ2-3, with 14 positions matching TRBD2. The trim removed 0 bases at V and 7 bases at J, leaving 12 bases unmatched. Per the germline V gene, CDR1 is SGHAT and CDR2 is FQNNGV. The CDR3 totals 19 residues. CDR3 amino acids: CASSLDVGLAGGPLYTQYF. The CDR3 nucleotides read TGTGCCAGCAGCTTAGACGTCGGACTAGCGGGGGGCCCCCTGTATACGCAGTATTTT. The full variable domain, with the rest looked up from reference TRBV11-2 and TRBJ2-3, is EAGVAQSPRYKIIEKRQSVAFWCNPISGHATLYWYQQILGQGPKLLIQFQNNGVVDDSQLPKDRFSAERLKGVDSTLKIQPAKLEDSAVYLCASSLDVGLAGGPLYTQYFGPGTRLTVL.

This clonotype appeared many times. V is TRBV4-1 and J is TRBJ2-7; 7 positions match TRBD1. This CDR3 is built from 13 residues. V trimming: 2 bases; J trimming: 4 bases; junction bases outside the gene matches: 2. The germline CDR1 and CDR2 sequences are MGHRA and YSYEKL. CDR3 protein: CASSQWTGYEQYF. The DNA for the CDR3 is TGCGCCAGCAGCCAATGGACAGGATACGAGCAGTACTTC.

This clonotype showed up many times. The V call is TRBV5-1, the J call TRBJ2-7, with 9 bases identical to TRBD2. V was pared by 0 bases and J by 2 bases, with 3 bases of the junction left unmatched. Per the germline V gene, CDR1 is SGHRS and CDR2 is YFSETQ. The CDR3 has 15 amino acids. CDR3 loop: CASSLGAGGPYEQYF. Written as DNA, the CDR3 is TGCGCCAGCAGCTTGGGGGCGGGAGGGCCCTACGAGCAGTACTTC.

This clonotype was seen at least ten times. The chain couples TRBV20-1 to TRBJ2-5; 8 nucleotides match TRBD1. The CDR3 sequence is 14 residues long. Germline-derived CDR1 and CDR2 are DFQATT and SNEGSKA (reference sequence). V trimming: 4 bases; J trimming: 4 bases; junction bases outside the gene matches: 8. The CDR3 region is CSATRQGRTETQYF. The CDR3 DNA reads TGCAGTGCTACAAGACAGGGGAGGACAGAGACCCAGTACTTC.

This clonotype was seen a handful of times. The chain combines TRBV7-2 with TRBJ2-2, with 8 bases identical to TRBD2. This CDR3 region has 15 residues. CDR1 SGHTA and CDR2 FQGNSA come from the germline V gene. J was trimmed by 7 bases and V by 2 bases; bases with no gene match: 6. Here the CDR3 DNA reads TGTGCCAGCAGCTTAAGGCTAGCGGGCGGCGGGGAGCTGTTTTTT. Its protein is CASSLRLAGGGELFF.

The rearrangement uses TRBV11-2 and TRBJ1-2; D may be TRBD1 (6 bases). Trimming took off 2 bases at V and 7 bases at J, with 14 bases between the two ends. The CDR3 extends over 14 amino acids. Germline-derived CDR1 and CDR2 are SGHAT and FQNNGV. The CDR3 here is CASSLQGSPAGYTF. As DNA, the CDR3 is TGTGCCAGCAGCTTACAGGGGTCCCCGGCTGGCTACACCTTC. The full variable domain, its missing parts supplied by reference TRBV11-2 and TRBJ1-2, is EAGVAQSPRYKIIEKRQSVAFWCNPISGHATLYWYQQILGQGPKLLIQFQNNGVVDDSQLPKDRFSAERLKGVDSTLKIQPAKLEDSAVYLCASSLQGSPAGYTFGSGTRLTVV.

This clonotype is termed medium-sized. The rearrangement joins TRBV27 to TRBJ2-1; no firm D call. The ends were cut back, 1 base at V and 5 bases at J, with 6 bases in the middle. Germline-derived CDR1 and CDR2 are MNHEY and SMNVEV (reference sequence). This CDR3 has 13 residues. The chain's CDR3 is CASSLLGDNEQFF. DNA of the CDR3: TGTGCCAGCAGTTTATTGGGTGACAATGAGCAGTTCTTC.

The rearrangement uses TRBV4-1 and TRBJ1-1, with 9 positions matching TRBD1. The germline CDR1 and CDR2 sequences are MGHRA and YSYEKL. The length of the CDR3 is 15 residues. V shed 2 bases, J shed 4 bases, and the junction held 5 bases outside the gene matches. CDR3 in amino acids: CASSQPGQGGTEAFF. The CDR3, as DNA: TGCGCCAGCAGCCAACCGGGACAGGGAGGCACTGAAGCTTTCTTT.

This clonotype came up a few times. The chain uses TRBV5-1 and TRBJ1-5, with D perhaps matching TRBD1 (5 bases). V was clipped by 1 base and J by 5 bases, with 13 bases between them. The germline V gene has CDR1 SGHRS and CDR2 YFSETQ. The CDR3 runs to 15 residues. The CDR3 spells CASSLSGHGDQPQHF. The DNA of the CDR3 is TGCGCCAGCAGCTTGAGCGGACACGGAGATCAGCCCCAGCATTTT.

The chain employs TRBV5-1 and TRBJ1-2; 8 bases are a match to TRBD1. The CDR3 loop spans 14 amino acids. CDR1 is SGHRS and CDR2 is YFSETQ in the germline V gene. The junction had 9 bases not matched to a gene; V was cut back by 5 bases and J by 6 bases. The CDR3 nucleotides are TGCGCCAGCAGTAGACAGGGGAGCGTTGATGGCTACACCTTC. Translating gives CASSRQGSVDGYTF.

This clonotype was counted a few times. This sequence joins TRBV20-1 and TRBJ2-3, with no clear D. The germline gives CDR1 DFQATT, CDR2 SNEGSKA (reference sequence). V was cut by 5 bases and J by 3 bases, with 6 bases left in between. The CDR3 runs 11 residues. CDR3 loop: CSADHTDTQYF. The CDR3 DNA follows: TGCAGTGCTGATCATACAGATACGCAGTATTTT.